These 30 T cell receptor beta chains originate from one sample sequenced in a study of siplizumab effects on memory and regulatory T cells. Sequencing used immunoSEQ multiplex PCR; TCRdb keeps in-frame clones, though not all of them. The sample carries over 70,000 clones, over 80% recorded once. Sequenced sample: CD4+ T cells sorted from blood. The source of these receptors is a human donor in good health.

The chain is built from TRBV6-1 and TRBJ1-2, with D tentatively TRBD1 (5 bases). Per the germline V gene, CDR1 is MNHNS and CDR2 is SASEGT. The CDR3 extends over 11 amino acids. V shed 7 bases and J shed 7 bases, with 10 bases lying between them. The CDR3 region has the DNA TGTGCCAGCAACCTGCAGGGTGGCTACACCTTC. It yields the protein CASNLQGGYTF.

The V call is TRBV9, the J call TRBJ1-2, with D possibly TRBD1 on 6 matching bases. The CDR3 consists of 17 residues. Looked up from germline, CDR1 is SGDLS and CDR2 is YYNGEE. The V gene lost 4 bases and the J gene lost 7 bases, with 26 bases spanning the gap. The CDR3 DNA reads as TGTGCCAGCAGCACGGACCGGGACAAGGGCCCTCACGGTGGCTACACCTTC. This gives the protein CASSTDRDKGPHGGYTF.

The rearrangement uses TRBV5-1 and TRBJ2-3, with D possibly matching TRBD2 (6 bases). The V end lost 6 bases, the J end lost 6 bases, and 17 bases lay between the germline ends. The germline CDR1 and CDR2 sequences are SGHRS and YFSETQ. The CDR3 runs to 14 residues. CDR3 nucleotide sequence: TGCGCCAGCACCAAACCGGGACTTATGGATACGCAGTATTTT. It encodes CASTKPGLMDTQYF. The whole variable domain, filled in from reference TRBV5-1 and TRBJ2-3, reads KAGVTQTPRYLIKTRGQQVTLSCSPISGHRSVSWYQQTPGQGLQFLFEYFSETQRNKGNFPGRFSGRQFSNSRSEMNVSTLELGDSALYLCASTKPGLMDTQYFGPGTRLTVL.

The rearrangement links TRBV25-1 to TRBJ2-7; 11 bases match TRBD2. The CDR3 extends over 17 amino acids. V was clipped by 10 bases and J by 2 bases; unmatched bases: 16. Germline lookup yields CDR1 MGHDK and CDR2 SYGVNS. The CDR3 here is CATTILKGTSGPYEQYF. As DNA, the CDR3 is TGTGCCACTACAATACTAAAGGGGACTAGCGGACCCTACGAGCAGTACTTC.

The rearrangement uses TRBV4-2 and TRBJ2-1; D assignment may be TRBD1 or TRBD2 (5 bases each). The CDR3 is made up of 15 amino acids. Germline lookup yields CDR1 LGHNA and CDR2 YNFKEQ. The V gene lost 5 bases and the J gene lost 5 bases, with 16 bases spanning the gap. In nucleotides, the CDR3 is TGTGCCAGCAGCGTGACCGGGACGTTCCACAATGAGCAGTTCTTC. It codes for CASSVTGTFHNEQFF.

The genes are TRBV30 and TRBJ1-2; no clear D gene. Trimming pared 3 bases from V and 2 bases from J, leaving 7 bases between. The germline V gene encodes CDR1 GTSNPN and CDR2 SVGIG (reference sequence). The CDR3 loop spans 12 amino acids. CDR3 protein: CAWRTGNYGYTF. CDR3 nucleotides: TGTGCCTGGAGAACGGGAAACTATGGCTACACCTTC.

The chain is built from TRBV6-5 and TRBJ2-1; 9 bases align to TRBD2. This CDR3 is 15 amino acids long. V lost 6 bases, J lost 4 bases, and 7 bases stayed unmatched. CDR1 MNHEY and CDR2 SVGAGI come from the germline V gene. The CDR3 DNA reads TGTGCCAGCAGACCGACTAGCGGAGAATACAATGAGCAGTTCTTC. Encoded protein: CASRPTSGEYNEQFF.

This chain uses TRBV19 with TRBJ1-2; 8 nucleotides match TRBD1. With 5 bases clipped from V and 9 bases from J, the junction kept 5 bases outside the gene matches. This CDR3 has 12 residues. From germline, CDR1 is LNHDA and CDR2 SQIVND (reference sequence). In nucleotides, the CDR3 is TGTGCCAGTAGTGGACAGGGAAAGAGCTACACCTTC. Its translation is CASSGQGKSYTF.

The chain carries TRBV19 and TRBJ2-2; D ambiguous. Germline CDR1 reads LNHDA; CDR2 reads SQIVND (reference sequence). V lost 6 bases and J lost 0, with 14 bases in between. This CDR3 has 16 residues. The CDR3, as DNA: TGTGCCAGTAGCCGTATCCAGGTTACGAACACCGGGGAGCTGTTTTTT. Residues: CASSRIQVTNTGELFF.

The genes are TRBV5-1 and TRBJ1-2; D unclear. Germline V gene lookup returns CDR1 SGHRS and CDR2 YFSETQ. The CDR3 runs to 13 residues. Trimming pared 4 bases from V and 5 bases from J, leaving 12 bases between. The CDR3 region is CASSPLRPYGYTF. The CDR3 nucleotides read TGCGCCAGCAGCCCCCTGAGGCCTTATGGCTACACCTTC.

The chain employs TRBV5-4 and TRBJ1-1, with unresolved D. From germline, CDR1 is SGHNT and CDR2 YYREEE (reference sequence). The CDR3 has 13 residues. The V end lost 2 bases, the J end lost 3 bases, and 8 bases lay between the germline ends. CDR3 residues: CASSLERHTEAFF. In nucleotides, the CDR3 is TGTGCCAGCAGCTTAGAACGGCACACTGAAGCTTTCTTT.

The rearrangement joins TRBV7-9 to TRBJ2-1; 8 positions agree with TRBD2. In germline, CDR1 is SEHNR, CDR2 FQNEAQ (reference sequence). The CDR3 has 16 residues. The J segment lost 8 bases and the V segment lost 0 bases, leaving 9 bases of the junction unmatched. The CDR3: CASSLAGTRLSDEQFF. The CDR3 coding sequence is TGTGCCAGCAGCTTAGCCGGGACTAGATTGAGCGATGAGCAGTTCTTC.

The rearrangement uses TRBV19 and TRBJ2-2; D is ambiguous. Germline CDR1 reads LNHDA; CDR2 reads SQIVND (reference sequence). This CDR3 contains 13 residues. V was clipped by 1 base and J by 4 bases, with 4 bases between them. The CDR3 bases are TGTGCCAGTAGTATAGTAACCACCGGGGAGCTGTTTTTT. Its protein product is CASSIVTTGELFF.

This chain uses TRBV5-1 with TRBJ2-2; D is perhaps TRBD2 (6 bases). V lost 4 bases and J lost 0, with 13 bases in between. From germline, CDR1 is SGHRS and CDR2 YFSETQ. The CDR3 contains 16 residues. The CDR3 spells CASSSGTVTNTGELFF. The CDR3 nucleotides are TGCGCCAGCAGCAGTGGGACTGTCACGAACACCGGGGAGCTGTTTTTT.

The rearrangement joins TRBV2 to TRBJ1-4, with D unclear. Germline lookup yields CDR1 SNHLY and CDR2 FYNNEI. V was trimmed by 7 bases and J by 7 bases, leaving 16 bases between them. CDR3 length equals 14 residues. CDR3 in DNA: TGTGCCAGCAACCAGTTGACGCCTGGTGAAAAACTGTTTTTT. Translated, it gives CASNQLTPGEKLFF.

The chain links TRBV7-2 to TRBJ2-5, with 10 positions matching TRBD1. V trimming: 4 bases; J trimming: 12 bases; junction bases outside the gene matches: 2. Germline V gene data show CDR1 as SGHTA and CDR2 as FQGNSA. CDR3 length equals 11 residues. This chain's CDR3 is CASSSTGGKYF. The CDR3, as DNA: TGTGCCAGCAGCTCGACAGGGGGCAAGTACTTC.

The chain couples TRBV7-9 to TRBJ2-3; 7 bases are a match to TRBD2. The CDR3 totals 16 residues. The trim removed 1 base at V and 4 bases at J, leaving 8 bases unmatched. Per the germline V gene, CDR1 is SEHNR and CDR2 is FQNEAQ (reference sequence). This chain's CDR3 is CASSLVVAGAADTQYF. The DNA of the CDR3 is TGTGCCAGCAGCTTAGTTGTGGCGGGAGCTGCAGATACGCAGTATTTT. Full variable domain (outside the CDR3, taken from reference TRBV7-9 and TRBJ2-3): DTGVSQNPRHKITKRGQNVTFRCDPISEHNRLYWYRQTLGQGPEFLTYFQNEAQLEKSRLLSDRFSAERPKGSFSTLEIQRTEQGDSAMYLCASSLVVAGAADTQYFGPGTRLTVL.

With regard to this clone: Since a much larger clone is just one base distant, this may be a read error. V is TRBV6-1 and J is TRBJ2-7; the match to TRBD2 covers 10 bases. Germline V gene lookup returns CDR1 MNHNS and CDR2 SASEGT. The CDR3 length is 13 residues. The CDR3 loop reads CVSQLAGPGEQYF. Written as DNA, the CDR3 is TGTGTCAGCCAACTAGCGGGGCCGGGCGAGCAGTACTTC.

This clone showed up just once. The chain uses TRBV4-1 and TRBJ2-7; tentative D call: TRBD2 (5 bases). Germline lookup yields CDR1 MGHRA and CDR2 YSYEKL. The CDR3 contains 16 residues. Trimming shortened V by 1 base and J by 0 bases, and 13 bases separated the two germline ends. CDR3 nucleotide sequence: TGCGCCAGCAGCCAAGTGACTGTCGGGGACTCCTACGAGCAGTACTTC. It encodes CASSQVTVGDSYEQYF.

This clone was recorded only once. The chain combines TRBV29-1 with TRBJ1-2; D possibly corresponds to TRBD1 (5 bases). V was cut by 6 bases and J by 5 bases, with 13 bases left in between. The CDR3 has 12 amino acids. Germline CDR1 and CDR2: SQVTM and ANQGSEA. CDR3 nucleotides: TGCAGCGTGACCTGGCAGGGATATGGCTACACCTTC. Translating it yields CSVTWQGYGYTF.

J is TRBJ1-1 and V is TRBV18; maybe TRBD1 (5 bases). CDR3 length equals 14 residues. The ends were cut back, 1 base at V and 4 bases at J, with 10 bases in the middle. Germline V gene lookup returns CDR1 KGHSH and CDR2 LQKENI. This CDR3 reads CASSPRQGGTEAFF. In nucleotides, the CDR3 is TGTGCCAGCTCACCACGGCAGGGCGGCACTGAAGCTTTCTTT.

The rearrangement uses TRBV7-2 and TRBJ2-3; D is possibly TRBD1 or TRBD2 (5 bases each). Germline V gene data show CDR1 as SGHTA and CDR2 as FQGNSA. The germline V and J ends were trimmed by 1 base and 2 bases, with 13 bases remaining between them. The CDR3 runs to 16 residues. CDR3 DNA: TGTGCCAGCAGCTTAGAAACGGGACGGTTCACAGATACGCAGTATTTT. Translating gives CASSLETGRFTDTQYF.

The chain has TRBV6-6 and TRBJ1-3; D not resolved. This CDR3 spans 15 amino acids. Germline V lookup: CDR1 MNHNY, CDR2 SVGAGI (reference sequence). V lost 2 bases to trimming and J lost 2 bases, with 10 bases between them. CDR3 DNA sequence: TGTGCCAGCAGTTACGAGGGTAGCACTGGAAACACCATATATTTT. Protein sequence: CASSYEGSTGNTIYF.

J is TRBJ2-2 and V is TRBV5-4; unclear D gene. CDR1 and CDR2 (germline): SGHNT, YYREEE (reference sequence). The CDR3 is 14 amino acids. V dropped 0 bases and J dropped 7 bases, with 10 bases sitting between them. CDR3 nucleotide sequence: TGTGCCAGCAGCTTGGAAGTCCTCGGCGGGGAGCTGTTTTTT. Translation gives CASSLEVLGGELFF.

This chain uses TRBV7-9 with TRBJ1-4; D is perhaps TRBD1 (5 bases). CDR3 length: 15 amino acids. Trimming took 2 bases from V and 8 from J, leaving 15 bases between them. Germline-derived CDR1 and CDR2 are SEHNR and FQNEAQ (reference sequence). In nucleotides, the CDR3 is TGTGCCAGCAGCTTATGGGCGGGGGAGCTGGAAAAACTGTTTTTT. Encoded protein: CASSLWAGELEKLFF.

A note on this clone: An end of the junction differs from the germline gene, which may be a read error. This chain uses TRBV28 with TRBJ1-1; D gene ambiguous. Germline V CDR1 and CDR2: MDHEN, SYDVKM. The CDR3 is 15 amino acids. The CDR3 region is CASSSAATRTRGGLF. Written as DNA, the CDR3 is TGTGCCAGCAGTTCAGCAGCGACTCGAACACGGGGAGGTCTCTTT.

The chain recombines TRBV10-1 with TRBJ2-7, with 9 bases that match TRBD1. Germline CDR1 and CDR2: WNHNN and SYGVQD (reference sequence). V lost 6 bases and J lost 7; bases outside the gene matches: 7. The CDR3 is made up of 13 amino acids. CDR3 amino acids: CASRSGTGFEQYF. CDR3 sequence (DNA): TGCGCCAGCAGGTCCGGGACAGGGTTTGAGCAGTACTTC.

CDR3 nucleotide sequence: TGTGCCAGCAGCTTCGGGGGAAGAGGACACTATGGCTACACCTTC. It specifies CASSFGGRGHYGYTF. The gene calls are TRBV11-1 and TRBJ1-2, with D possibly being TRBD1 (5 bases). Germline assignment: CDR1 SGHAT and CDR2 FQDESV (reference sequence). V lost 3 bases, J lost 3 bases, and 14 bases lay in between. The CDR3 totals 15 residues.

The rearrangement uses TRBV12-5 and TRBJ2-1; TRBD1 aligns across 8 bases. In germline, CDR1 is LGHNT, CDR2 FRNRAP. This CDR3 is built from 15 residues. The V and J ends lost 6 bases and 4 bases, in that order; junction bases with no gene match: 8. CDR3 sequence (DNA): TGTGCTAGTGGGCGTACCGGGACAGGTTACAATGAGCAGTTCTTC. Translated, it gives CASGRTGTGYNEQFF.

CDR3 loop: CASSSATGVKNIQYF. CDR3 coding DNA: TGTGCCAGTAGTTCCGCTACCGGGGTCAAAAACATTCAGTACTTC. The V call is TRBV19, the J call TRBJ2-4, with D possibly matching TRBD2 (5 bases). CDR3 length: 15 residues. Germline CDR1 is LNHDA and CDR2 is SQIVND (reference sequence). Trimming stripped 5 bases from V and 3 bases from J, with 14 bases between.